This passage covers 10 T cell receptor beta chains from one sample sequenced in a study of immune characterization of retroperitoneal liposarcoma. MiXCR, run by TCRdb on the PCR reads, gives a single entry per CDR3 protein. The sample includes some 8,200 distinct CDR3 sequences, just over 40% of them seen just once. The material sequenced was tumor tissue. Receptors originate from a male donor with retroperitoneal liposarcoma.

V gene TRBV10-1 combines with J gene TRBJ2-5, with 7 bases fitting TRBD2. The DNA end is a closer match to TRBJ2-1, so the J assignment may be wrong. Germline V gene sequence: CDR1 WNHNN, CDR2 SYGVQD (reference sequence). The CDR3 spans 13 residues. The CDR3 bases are TGCGCCAGCAGCGTAGGGACTAACAATGAGCAGTTCTTC. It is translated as CASSVGTNNEQFF.

CDR3 bases: TGTGCCAGCAGGTATTCAGGGTCCGATACGCAGTATTTT. Translation: CASRYSGSDTQYF. The chain has TRBV6-1 and TRBJ2-3; tentative D call: TRBD1 (5 bases). Germline CDR1 MNHNS, CDR2 SASEGT. The CDR3 has 13 residues. V lost 6 bases and J lost 6, with 13 bases in between.

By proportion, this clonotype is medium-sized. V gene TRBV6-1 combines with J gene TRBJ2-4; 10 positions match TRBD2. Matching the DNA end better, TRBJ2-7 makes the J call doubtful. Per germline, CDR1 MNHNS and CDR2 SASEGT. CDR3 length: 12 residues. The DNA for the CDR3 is TGTGCCAGCGAGCGGGAGGGGTACGAGCAGTACTTC. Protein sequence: CASEREGYEQYF.

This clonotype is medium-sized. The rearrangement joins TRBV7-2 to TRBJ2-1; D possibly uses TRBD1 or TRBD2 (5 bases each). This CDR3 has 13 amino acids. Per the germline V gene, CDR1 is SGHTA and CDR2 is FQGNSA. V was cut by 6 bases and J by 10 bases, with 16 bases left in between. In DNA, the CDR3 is TGTGCCAGCAGTCGGGACGGTCACTACGAGCAGTTCTTC. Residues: CASSRDGHYEQFF.

The CDR3 DNA reads as TGTGCCAGCAGGGGACAGGGCCCATCCTACGAGCAGTACTTC. Protein sequence: CASRGQGPSYEQYF. V and J are TRBV28 and TRBJ2-7; 9 bases align to TRBD1. CDR1 is MDHEN and CDR2 is SYDVKM in the germline V gene. With V trimmed by 6 bases and J by 1 base, 4 bases remained unmatched. The CDR3 runs to 14 residues.

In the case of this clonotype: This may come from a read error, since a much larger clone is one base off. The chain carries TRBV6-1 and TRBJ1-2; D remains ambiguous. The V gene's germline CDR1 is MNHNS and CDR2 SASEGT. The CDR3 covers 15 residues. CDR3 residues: CVSSEITLGAYGYTF. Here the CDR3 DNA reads TGTGTCAGCAGTGAGATAACACTCGGAGCCTATGGCTACACCTTC.

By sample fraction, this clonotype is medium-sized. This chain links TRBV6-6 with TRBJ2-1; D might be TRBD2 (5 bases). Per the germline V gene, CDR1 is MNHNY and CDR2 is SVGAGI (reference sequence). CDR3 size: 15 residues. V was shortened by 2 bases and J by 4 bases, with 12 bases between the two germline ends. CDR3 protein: CASSYEGRGYNEQFF. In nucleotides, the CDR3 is TGTGCCAGCAGTTACGAAGGGAGAGGGTACAATGAGCAGTTCTTC.

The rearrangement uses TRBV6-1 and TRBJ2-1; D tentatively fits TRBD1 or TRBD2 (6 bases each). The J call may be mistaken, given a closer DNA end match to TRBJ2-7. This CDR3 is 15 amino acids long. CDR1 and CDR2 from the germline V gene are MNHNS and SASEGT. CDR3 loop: CASIPEGGRFHEQYF. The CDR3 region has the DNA TGTGCCAGCATCCCCGAGGGGGGACGGTTTCATGAGCAGTACTTC.

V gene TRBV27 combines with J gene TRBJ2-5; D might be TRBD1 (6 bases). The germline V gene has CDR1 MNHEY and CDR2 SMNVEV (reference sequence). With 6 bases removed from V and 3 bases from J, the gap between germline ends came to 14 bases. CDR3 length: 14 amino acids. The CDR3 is CASRKQGRKETQYF. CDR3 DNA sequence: TGTGCCAGCAGAAAACAGGGCAGGAAAGAGACCCAGTACTTC.

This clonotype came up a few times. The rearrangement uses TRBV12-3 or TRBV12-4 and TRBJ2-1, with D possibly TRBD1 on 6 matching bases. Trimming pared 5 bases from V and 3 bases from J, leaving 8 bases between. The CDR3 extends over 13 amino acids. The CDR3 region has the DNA TGTGCCAGCAGTCGGGACATCTACAATGAGCAGTTCTTC. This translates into CASSRDIYNEQFF.